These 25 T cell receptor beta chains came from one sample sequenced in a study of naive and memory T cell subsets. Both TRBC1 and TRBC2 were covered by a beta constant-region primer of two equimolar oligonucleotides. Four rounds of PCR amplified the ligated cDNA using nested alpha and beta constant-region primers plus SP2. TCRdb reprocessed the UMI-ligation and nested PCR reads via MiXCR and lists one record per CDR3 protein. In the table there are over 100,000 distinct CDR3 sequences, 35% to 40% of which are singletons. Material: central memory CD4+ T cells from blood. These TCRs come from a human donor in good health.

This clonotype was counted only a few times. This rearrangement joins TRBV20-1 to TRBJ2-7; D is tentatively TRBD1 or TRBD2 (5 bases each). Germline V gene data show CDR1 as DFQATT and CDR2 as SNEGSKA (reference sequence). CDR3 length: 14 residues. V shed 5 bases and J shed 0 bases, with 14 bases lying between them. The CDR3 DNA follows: TGCAGTGCTTCTCGGGACGCCCGCTCCTACGAGCAGTACTTC. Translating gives CSASRDARSYEQYF.

Here the CDR3 DNA reads TGTGCCAGCAGTGACAGGGGGCGGAATTCACCCCTCCACTTT. This sequence encodes CASSDRGRNSPLHF. The V call is TRBV6-1, the J call TRBJ1-6, with 8 bases lining up with TRBD1. This CDR3 region has 14 residues. Germline lookup yields CDR1 MNHNS and CDR2 SASEGT. V lost 3 bases to trimming and J lost 7 bases; unmatched junction nucleotides: 2.

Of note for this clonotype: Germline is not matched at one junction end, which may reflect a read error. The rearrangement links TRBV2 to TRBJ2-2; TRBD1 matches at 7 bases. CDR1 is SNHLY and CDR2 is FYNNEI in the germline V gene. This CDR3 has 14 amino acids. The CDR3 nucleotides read TGTACCAGCAGCCTAAAGACAGGGACCGGGGAGCTGTTTTTT. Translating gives CTSSLKTGTGELFF.

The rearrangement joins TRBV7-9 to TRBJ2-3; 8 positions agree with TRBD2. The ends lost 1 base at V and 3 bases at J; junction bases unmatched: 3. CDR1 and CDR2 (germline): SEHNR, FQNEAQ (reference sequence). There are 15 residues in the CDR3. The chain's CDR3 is CASSLVGTRTDTQYF. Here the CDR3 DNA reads TGTGCCAGCAGCTTAGTTGGGACTAGGACAGATACGCAGTATTTT. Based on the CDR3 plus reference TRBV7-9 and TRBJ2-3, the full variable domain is DTGVSQNPRHKITKRGQNVTFRCDPISEHNRLYWYRQTLGQGPEFLTYFQNEAQLEKSRLLSDRFSAERPKGSFSTLEIQRTEQGDSAMYLCASSLVGTRTDTQYFGPGTRLTVL.

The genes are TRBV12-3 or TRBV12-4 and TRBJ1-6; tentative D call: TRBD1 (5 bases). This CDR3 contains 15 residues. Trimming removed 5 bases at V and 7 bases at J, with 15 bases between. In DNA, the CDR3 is TGTGCCAGCAGTGCACGACCCGGGGCCAATTCACCCCTCCACTTT. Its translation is CASSARPGANSPLHF.

In nucleotides, the CDR3 is TGTGCCAGCAGCCCGGGTGGGACAGGTAACAATGAGCAGTTCTTC. Protein product: CASSPGGTGNNEQFF. This rearrangement joins TRBV7-9 to TRBJ2-1; TRBD1 matches at 8 bases. V lost 5 bases, J lost 5 bases, and 8 bases stayed unmatched. Germline-derived CDR1 and CDR2 are SEHNR and FQNEAQ (reference sequence). The length of the CDR3 is 15 residues.

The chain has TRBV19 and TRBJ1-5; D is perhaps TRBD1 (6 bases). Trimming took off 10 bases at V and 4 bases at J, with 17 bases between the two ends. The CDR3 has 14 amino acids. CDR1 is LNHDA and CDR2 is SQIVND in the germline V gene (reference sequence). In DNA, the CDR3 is TGTGCCACACTTAGGGGGGGATTTAATCAGCCCCAGCATTTT. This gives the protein CATLRGGFNQPQHF.

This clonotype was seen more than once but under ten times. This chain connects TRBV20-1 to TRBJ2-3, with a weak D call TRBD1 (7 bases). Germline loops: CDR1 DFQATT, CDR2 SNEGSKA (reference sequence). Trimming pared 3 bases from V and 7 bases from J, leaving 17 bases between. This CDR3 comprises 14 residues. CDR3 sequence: CSASSSRGENTQYF. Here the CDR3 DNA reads TGCAGTGCTAGTAGTTCCAGGGGGGAAAATACGCAGTATTTT.

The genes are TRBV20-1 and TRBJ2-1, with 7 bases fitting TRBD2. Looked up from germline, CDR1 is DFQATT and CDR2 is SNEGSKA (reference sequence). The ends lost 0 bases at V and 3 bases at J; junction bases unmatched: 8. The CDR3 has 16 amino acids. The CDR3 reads CSARDELAGDYNEQFF. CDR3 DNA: TGCAGTGCTAGAGATGAGTTAGCGGGTGACTACAATGAGCAGTTCTTC.

CDR3 sequence reads: CASGRTSGKPINTGELFF. CDR3 in DNA: TGTGCTAGTGGTCGGACTAGCGGGAAACCCATAAACACCGGGGAGCTGTTTTTT. The rearrangement links TRBV12-5 to TRBJ2-2; TRBD2 matches 12 bases. Germline V gene data show CDR1 as LGHNT and CDR2 as FRNRAP. Germline trimming cut 5 bases from V and 2 bases from J; bases unmatched to any gene: 9. The CDR3 extends over 18 amino acids.

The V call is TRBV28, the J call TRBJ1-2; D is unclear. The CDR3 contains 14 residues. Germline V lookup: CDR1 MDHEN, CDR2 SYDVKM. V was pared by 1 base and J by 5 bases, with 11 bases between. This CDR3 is CASSLSLKEYGYTF. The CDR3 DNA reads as TGTGCCAGCAGTTTATCCTTAAAAGAATATGGCTACACCTTC.

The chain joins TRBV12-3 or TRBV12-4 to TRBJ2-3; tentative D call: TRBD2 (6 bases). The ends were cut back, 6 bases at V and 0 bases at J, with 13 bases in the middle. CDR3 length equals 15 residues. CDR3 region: CASRRLAGSTDTQYF. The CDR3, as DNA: TGTGCCAGCAGACGGTTGGCGGGGAGCACAGATACGCAGTATTTT.

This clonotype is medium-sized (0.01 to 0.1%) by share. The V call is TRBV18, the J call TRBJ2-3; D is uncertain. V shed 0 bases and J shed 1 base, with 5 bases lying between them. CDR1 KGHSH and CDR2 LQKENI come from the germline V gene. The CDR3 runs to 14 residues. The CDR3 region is CASSPPAGTDTQYF. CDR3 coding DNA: TGTGCCAGCTCACCACCGGCGGGCACAGATACGCAGTATTTT.

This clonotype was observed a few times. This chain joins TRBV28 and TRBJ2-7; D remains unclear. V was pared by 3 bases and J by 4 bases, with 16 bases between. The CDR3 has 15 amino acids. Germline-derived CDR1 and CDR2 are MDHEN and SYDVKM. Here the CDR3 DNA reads TGTGCCAGCAGTTTGACCGGTGAAGTAGGGTACGAGCAGTACTTC. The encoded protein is CASSLTGEVGYEQYF.

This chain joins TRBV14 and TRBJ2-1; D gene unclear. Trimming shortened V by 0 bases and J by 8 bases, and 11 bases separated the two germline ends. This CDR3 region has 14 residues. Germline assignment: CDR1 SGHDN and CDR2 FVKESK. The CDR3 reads CASSQEFWLDEQFF. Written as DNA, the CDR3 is TGTGCCAGCAGCCAAGAATTCTGGCTAGATGAGCAGTTCTTC.

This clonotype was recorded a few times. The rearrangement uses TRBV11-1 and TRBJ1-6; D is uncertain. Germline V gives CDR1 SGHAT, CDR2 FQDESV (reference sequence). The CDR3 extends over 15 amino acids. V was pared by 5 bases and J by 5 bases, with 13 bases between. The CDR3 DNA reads TGTGCCAGCAGCGAGTGGAGCAGAAATAATTCACCCCTCCACTTT. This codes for CASSEWSRNNSPLHF.

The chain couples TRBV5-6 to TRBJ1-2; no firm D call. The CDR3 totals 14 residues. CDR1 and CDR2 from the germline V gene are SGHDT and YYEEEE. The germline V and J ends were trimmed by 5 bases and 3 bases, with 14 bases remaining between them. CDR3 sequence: CASSSDYRDYGYTF. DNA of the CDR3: TGTGCCAGCAGTTCCGATTATCGCGACTATGGCTACACCTTC.

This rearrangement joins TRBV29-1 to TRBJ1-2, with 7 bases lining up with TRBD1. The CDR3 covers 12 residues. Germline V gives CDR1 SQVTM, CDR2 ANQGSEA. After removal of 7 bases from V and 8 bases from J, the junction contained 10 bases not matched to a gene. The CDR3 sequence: CSAHRDRVGYTF. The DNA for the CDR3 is TGCAGCGCCCACCGTGACAGGGTGGGCTACACCTTC.

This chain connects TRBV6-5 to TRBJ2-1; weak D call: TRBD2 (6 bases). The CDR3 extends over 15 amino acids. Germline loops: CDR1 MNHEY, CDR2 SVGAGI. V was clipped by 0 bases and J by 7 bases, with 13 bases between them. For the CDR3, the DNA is TGTGCCAGCAGTTACTCTTATCAGGAGGGGAATGAGCAGTTCTTC. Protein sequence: CASSYSYQEGNEQFF.

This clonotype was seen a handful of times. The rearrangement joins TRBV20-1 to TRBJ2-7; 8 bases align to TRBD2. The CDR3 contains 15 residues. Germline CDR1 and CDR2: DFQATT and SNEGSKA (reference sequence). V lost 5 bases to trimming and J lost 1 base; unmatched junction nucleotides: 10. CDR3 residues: CSAPSYSGKSYEQYF. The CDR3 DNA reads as TGCAGTGCTCCTTCATATAGCGGGAAGTCCTACGAGCAGTACTTC.

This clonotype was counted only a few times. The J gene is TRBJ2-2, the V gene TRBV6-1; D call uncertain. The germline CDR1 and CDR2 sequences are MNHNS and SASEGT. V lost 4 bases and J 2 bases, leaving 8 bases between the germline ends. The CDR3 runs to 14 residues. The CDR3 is CASSVKGNTGELFF. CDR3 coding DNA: TGTGCCAGCAGTGTGAAGGGAAACACCGGGGAGCTGTTTTTT.

The CDR3 loop reads CASSLERAGYGYTF. The CDR3 DNA sequence: TGTGCCAGCAGCTTAGAGAGGGCCGGCTATGGCTACACCTTC. The chain uses TRBV11-2 and TRBJ1-2, with D unresolved. The CDR3 consists of 14 residues. V lost 0 bases and J 4 bases, leaving 9 bases between the germline ends. Germline V gives CDR1 SGHAT, CDR2 FQNNGV.

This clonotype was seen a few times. In DNA, the CDR3 is TGTGCCAGCAGCTTGGCGGTGGTTTTGGTGAATGAGCAGTTCTTC. It encodes CASSLAVVLVNEQFF. The chain links TRBV5-8 to TRBJ2-1; no firm D call. The V gene's germline CDR1 is SGHTS and CDR2 YDEGEE. Trimming stripped 0 bases from V and 7 bases from J, with 14 bases between. The CDR3 runs 15 residues.

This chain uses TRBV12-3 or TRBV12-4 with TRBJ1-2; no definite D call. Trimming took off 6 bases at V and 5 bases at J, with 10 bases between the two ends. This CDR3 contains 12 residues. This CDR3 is CASSRGPYGYTF. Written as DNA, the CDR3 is TGTGCCAGCAGCCGCGGCCCATATGGCTACACCTTC.

CDR3 protein: CASRLLENQPQHF. The CDR3 nucleotides read TGTGCCAGTAGACTCCTGGAGAATCAGCCCCAGCATTTT. The chain is built from TRBV19 and TRBJ1-5; unclear D gene. Germline V gene lookup returns CDR1 LNHDA and CDR2 SQIVND (reference sequence). This CDR3 contains 13 residues. The V gene lost 6 bases and the J gene lost 4 bases, with 10 bases spanning the gap.